This T cell receptor beta chain was recovered during a study of shared clonotypes between healthy human individuals. The V end lost 3 bases, the J end lost 7 bases, and 10 bases lay between the germline ends. This CDR3 region has 13 residues. Germline V gene data show CDR1 as SGHNT and CDR2 as YYREEE (reference sequence). Profiling relied on immunoSEQ multiplex PCR, and the TCRdb table lists in-frame clones only, not all of them. The sample has fewer than 1.6 million clones; less than 99% are singletons. This TCR was sampled from a man aged 25 to 40 in good health. V is TRBV5-4 and J is TRBJ1-4, with D unresolved. Sequencing input: naive CD4+ T cells sorted from blood. Stated subset: CD45RA+ positively selected. Written as DNA, the CDR3 is TGTGCCAGCAGCTCTAACGTGAGTGAAAAACTGTTTTTT. It encodes CASSSNVSEKLFF.